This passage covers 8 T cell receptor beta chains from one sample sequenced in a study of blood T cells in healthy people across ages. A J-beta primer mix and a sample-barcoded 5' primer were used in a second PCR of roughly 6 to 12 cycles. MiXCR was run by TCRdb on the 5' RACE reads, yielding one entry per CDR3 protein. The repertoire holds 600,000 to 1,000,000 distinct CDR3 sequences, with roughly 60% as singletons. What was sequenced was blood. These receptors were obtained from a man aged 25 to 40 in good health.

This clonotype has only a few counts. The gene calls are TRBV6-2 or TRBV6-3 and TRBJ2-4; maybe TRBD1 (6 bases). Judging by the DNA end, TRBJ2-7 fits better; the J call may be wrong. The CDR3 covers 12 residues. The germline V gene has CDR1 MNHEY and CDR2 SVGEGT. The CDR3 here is CASSRTGSEQYF. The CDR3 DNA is TGTGCCAGCAGTCGAACAGGGTCCGAGCAGTACTTC.

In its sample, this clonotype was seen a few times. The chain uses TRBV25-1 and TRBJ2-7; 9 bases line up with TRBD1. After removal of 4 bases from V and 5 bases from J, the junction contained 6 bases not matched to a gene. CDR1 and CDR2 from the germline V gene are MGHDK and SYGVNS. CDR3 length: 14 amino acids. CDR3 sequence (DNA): TGTGCCAGCAGTGGAAAGGACAGGGGAAACGAGCAGTACTTC. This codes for CASSGKDRGNEQYF.

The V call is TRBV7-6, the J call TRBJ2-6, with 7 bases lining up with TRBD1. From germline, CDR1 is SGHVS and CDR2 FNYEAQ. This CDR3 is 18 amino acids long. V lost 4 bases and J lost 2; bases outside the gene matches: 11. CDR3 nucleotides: TGTGCCAGCAGCTCTACGTCACAGGGGTCTACTGGGGCCAACGTCCTGACTTTC. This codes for CASSSTSQGSTGANVLTF.

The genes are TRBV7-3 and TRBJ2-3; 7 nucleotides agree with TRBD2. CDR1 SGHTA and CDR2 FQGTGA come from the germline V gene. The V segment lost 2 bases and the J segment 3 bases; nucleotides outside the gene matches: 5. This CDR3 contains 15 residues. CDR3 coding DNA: TGTGCCAGCAGCTTAGTTCCCGGGAGGACAGATACGCAGTATTTT. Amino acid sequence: CASSLVPGRTDTQYF.

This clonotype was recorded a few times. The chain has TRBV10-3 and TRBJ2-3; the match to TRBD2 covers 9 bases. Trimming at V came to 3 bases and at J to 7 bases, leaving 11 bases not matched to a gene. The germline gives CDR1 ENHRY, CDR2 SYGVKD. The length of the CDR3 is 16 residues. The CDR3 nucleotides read TGTGCCATCAGTGAACCAACGGCTAGCGGGGACCATACGCAGTATTTT. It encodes CAISEPTASGDHTQYF.

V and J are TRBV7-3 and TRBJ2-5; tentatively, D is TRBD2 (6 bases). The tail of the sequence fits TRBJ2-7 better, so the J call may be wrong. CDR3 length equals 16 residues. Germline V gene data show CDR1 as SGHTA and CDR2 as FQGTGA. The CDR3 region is CASSLAGTGWGSEQYF. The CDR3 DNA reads TGTGCCAGCAGCTTAGCTGGGACTGGATGGGGGAGCGAGCAGTACTTC.

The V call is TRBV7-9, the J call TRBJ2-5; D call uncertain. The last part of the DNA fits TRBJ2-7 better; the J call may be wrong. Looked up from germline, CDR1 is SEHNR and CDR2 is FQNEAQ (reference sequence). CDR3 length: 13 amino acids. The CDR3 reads CASGVDIWDEQYF. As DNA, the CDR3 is TGTGCCAGCGGAGTTGACATCTGGGACGAGCAGTACTTC.

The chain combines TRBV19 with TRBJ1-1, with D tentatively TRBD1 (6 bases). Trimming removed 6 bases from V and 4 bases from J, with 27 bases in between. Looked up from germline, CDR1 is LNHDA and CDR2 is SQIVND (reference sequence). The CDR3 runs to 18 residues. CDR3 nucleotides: TGTGCCAGTAGCAGGGGACCCTTTGAGGGCGATAAGGGCACTGAAGCTTTCTTT. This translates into CASSRGPFEGDKGTEAFF.